This TCR beta chain was captured by sequencing in a study of blood T cell repertoires in COVID-19. Study-level background: Collection of acute and convalescent COVID-19 samples took place in the United States, Italy and Spain. PBMCs, B-cell-depleted T cells, or T cells provided the cDNA or gDNA that made up the material.

Authors' data handling: Reference gene primer amplification gave nucleated cell count estimates. Clones were read by immunoSEQ multiplex PCR, and TCRdb kept only the in-frame ones, dropping some. V and J calls and clone size come straight from that table; D and trimming were deduced from the DNA. The data contain hundreds of thousands of clones, approximately 81% of them singletons. CDR1 and CDR2 from the germline V gene are GTSNPN and SVGIG (reference sequence). This CDR3 spans 11 amino acids. Trimming pared 0 bases from V and 7 bases from J, leaving 4 bases between. The chain employs TRBV30 and TRBJ2-1; D ambiguous. This receptor was taken from a woman older than 75 with acute or convalescent COVID-19. The sample was peripheral blood. The CDR3 is CAWSVRNEQFF. Here the CDR3 DNA reads TGTGCCTGGAGTGTTAGAAATGAGCAGTTCTTC.